This TCR beta chain was retrieved from a study of T-cell reconstitution after alpha-beta-depleted transplantation in children. At least ten counts were recorded for this clonotype. A TCRbeta library incorporating unique molecular identifiers was prepared. In TCRdb, the PCR reads were re-called with MiXCR into one record per CDR3 protein. The sample holds 600,000 to 700,000 distinct CDR3 sequences, approximately 16% seen once. The germline CDR1 and CDR2 sequences are KGHDR and SFDVKD. V gave up 1 base and J gave up 7 bases, with 4 bases separating them. The CDR3 totals 12 residues. The TCR comes from a human donor who donated a stem cell graft to a child with acute myeloid leukemia. This chain links TRBV24-1 with TRBJ2-4, with unresolved D. Sequenced here: PBMCs from the stem cell graft donor, sampled from the stem cell graft. This CDR3 reads CATSDFTNIQYF. In DNA, the CDR3 is TGTGCCACCAGTGATTTTACGAACATTCAGTACTTC.